The 9 T cell receptor beta chains below come from one sample, sequenced in a study of control samples from healthy donors and cancer patients. Libraries were prepared by immunoSEQ multiplex PCR; TCRdb keeps only in-frame clonotypes and omits some of them. In the table there are 150,000 to 200,000 clones, 85% to 95% of which are singletons. Input material: blood. The receptors come from a woman between 35 and 50 years old in good health.

This clone appeared once. The gene calls are TRBV11-2 and TRBJ2-6; D gene unclear. Germline V CDR1 and CDR2: SGHAT, FQNNGV. V lost 5 bases and J 1 base, leaving 12 bases between the germline ends. This CDR3 region has 16 residues. The CDR3 sequence: CASSPSGMSGANVLTF. The CDR3 region has the DNA TGTGCCAGCAGCCCTAGTGGGATGTCTGGGGCCAACGTCCTGACTTTC.

J is TRBJ1-1 and V is TRBV19, with D unclear. The CDR3 consists of 14 residues. Trimming cost V 5 bases and J 1 base, with 11 bases left between them. Germline CDR1 reads LNHDA; CDR2 reads SQIVND (reference sequence). CDR3 residues: CASSLVLRNTEAFF. CDR3 coding DNA: TGTGCCAGTAGTCTCGTCCTCCGGAACACTGAAGCTTTCTTT.

This chain connects TRBV15 to TRBJ2-6; D gene uncertain. Germline loops: CDR1 LNHNV, CDR2 YYDKDF (reference sequence). CDR3 length: 18 amino acids. The V and J ends lost 3 bases and 1 base respectively, with 16 bases between them. CDR3 bases: TGTGCCACCAGCAGGAGAGCAGATGGAGTATCTGGGGCCAACGTCCTGACTTTC. Translated: CATSRRADGVSGANVLTF.

This rearrangement joins TRBV5-1 to TRBJ1-4; TRBD1 is a possible D gene (5 bases). CDR1 and CDR2 (germline): SGHRS, YFSETQ. The CDR3 totals 14 residues. V was shortened by 2 bases and J by 3 bases, with 8 bases between the two germline ends. Here the CDR3 DNA reads TGCGCCAGCAGCTTCGGGGGGGCTAATGAAAAACTGTTTTTT. This gives the protein CASSFGGANEKLFF. Looking up the rest from reference TRBV5-1 and TRBJ1-4 gives the full variable domain: KAGVTQTPRYLIKTRGQQVTLSCSPISGHRSVSWYQQTPGQGLQFLFEYFSETQRNKGNFPGRFSGRQFSNSRSEMNVSTLELGDSALYLCASSFGGANEKLFFGSGTQLSVL.

V and J are TRBV10-3 and TRBJ2-7; D is uncertain. The CDR3 is 11 amino acids. Trimming shortened V by 4 bases and J by 3 bases, and 4 bases separated the two germline ends. Per germline, CDR1 ENHRY and CDR2 SYGVKD. The CDR3 DNA sequence: TGTGCCATCAGTGCGAACTACGAGCAGTACTTC. Translating gives CAISANYEQYF.

This clone was recorded once. The chain couples TRBV3-1 (or the pseudogene TRBV3-2) to TRBJ2-2; 8 nucleotides line up with TRBD2. Trimming took 1 base from V and 9 from J; bases not matched to a gene: 10. CDR3 size: 16 residues. CDR1 LGHDT and CDR2 YNNKEL come from the germline V gene (reference sequence). CDR3 sequence: CASSQGLAGFGRELFF. In DNA form, the CDR3 reads TGTGCCAGCAGCCAAGGCCTAGCGGGTTTCGGGCGGGAGCTGTTTTTT.

The chain recombines TRBV19 with TRBJ1-3, with a weak D call TRBD1 (5 bases). V was clipped by 6 bases and J by 0 bases, with 12 bases between them. Looked up from germline, CDR1 is LNHDA and CDR2 is SQIVND (reference sequence). The CDR3 contains 15 residues. This CDR3 is CASRTSGDSGNTIYF. CDR3 bases: TGTGCCAGTAGGACCTCGGGGGACTCTGGAAACACCATATATTTT.

The CDR3 region is CASSLRAGANTGELFF. The CDR3 bases are TGTGCCAGCAGCTTAAGGGCGGGGGCGAACACCGGGGAGCTGTTTTTT. The chain joins TRBV7-2 to TRBJ2-2; 7 bases align to TRBD2. Germline CDR1 reads SGHTA; CDR2 reads FQGNSA. Germline trimming cut 2 bases from V and 0 bases from J; bases unmatched to any gene: 3. The CDR3 contains 16 residues.

J is TRBJ1-5 and V is TRBV30; 10 bases are a match to TRBD1. This CDR3 comprises 15 residues. Germline V gene data show CDR1 as GTSNPN and CDR2 as SVGIG (reference sequence). V shed 1 base, J shed 3 bases, and the junction held 3 bases outside the gene matches. The CDR3 protein is CAWSADRGTNQPQHF. Here the CDR3 DNA reads TGTGCCTGGAGTGCGGACAGGGGGACCAATCAGCCCCAGCATTTT. The full variable domain, with the rest looked up from reference TRBV30 and TRBJ1-5, is SQTIHQWPATLVQPVGSPLSLECTVEGTSNPNLYWYRQAAGRGLQLLFYSVGIGQISSEVPQNLSASRPQDRQFILSSKKLLLSDSGFYLCAWSADRGTNQPQHFGDGTRLSIL.